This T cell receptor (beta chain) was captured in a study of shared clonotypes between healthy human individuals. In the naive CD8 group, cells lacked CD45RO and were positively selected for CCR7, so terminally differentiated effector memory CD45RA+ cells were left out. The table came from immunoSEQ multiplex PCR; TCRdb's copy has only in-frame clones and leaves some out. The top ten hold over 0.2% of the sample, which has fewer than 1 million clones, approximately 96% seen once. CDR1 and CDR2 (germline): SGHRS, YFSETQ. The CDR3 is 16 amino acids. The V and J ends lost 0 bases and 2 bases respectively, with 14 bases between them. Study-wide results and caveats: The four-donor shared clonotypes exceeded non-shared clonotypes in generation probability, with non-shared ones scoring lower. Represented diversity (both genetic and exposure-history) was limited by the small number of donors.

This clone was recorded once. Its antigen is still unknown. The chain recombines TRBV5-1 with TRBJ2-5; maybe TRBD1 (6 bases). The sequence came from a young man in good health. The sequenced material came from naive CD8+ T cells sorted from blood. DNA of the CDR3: TGCGCCAGCAGCTTGGACCCAGGAAGGGGGCAAGAGACCCAGTACTTC. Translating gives CASSLDPGRGQETQYF.